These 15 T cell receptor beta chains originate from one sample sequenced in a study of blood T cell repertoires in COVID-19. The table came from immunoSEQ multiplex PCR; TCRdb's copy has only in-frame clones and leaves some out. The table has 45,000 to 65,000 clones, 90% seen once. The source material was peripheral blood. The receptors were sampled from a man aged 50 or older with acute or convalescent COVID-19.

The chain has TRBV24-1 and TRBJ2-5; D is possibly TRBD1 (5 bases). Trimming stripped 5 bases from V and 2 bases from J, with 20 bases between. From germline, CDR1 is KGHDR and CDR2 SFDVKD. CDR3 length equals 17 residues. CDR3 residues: CATSVTVSATAQETQYF. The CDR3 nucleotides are TGTGCCACCAGTGTGACCGTGTCCGCGACAGCACAAGAGACCCAGTACTTC.

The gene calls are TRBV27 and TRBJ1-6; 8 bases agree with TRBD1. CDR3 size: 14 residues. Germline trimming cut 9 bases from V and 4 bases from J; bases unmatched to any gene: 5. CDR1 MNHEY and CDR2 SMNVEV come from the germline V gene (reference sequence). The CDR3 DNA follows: TGTGCCAGTAGGACAGGGTGGTATAATTCACCCCTCCACTTT. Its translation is CASRTGWYNSPLHF.

The CDR3 spells CATHGTERYNSPLHF. DNA of the CDR3: TGTGCCACCCATGGGACAGAACGTTATAATTCACCCCTCCACTTT. The chain joins TRBV19 to TRBJ1-6, with 7 positions matching TRBD1. The CDR3 extends over 15 amino acids. Unmatched junction bases numbered 10, after V lost 10 bases and J lost 4 bases. Germline V gene data show CDR1 as LNHDA and CDR2 as SQIVND (reference sequence). The complete variable domain, with remaining parts taken from reference TRBV19 and TRBJ1-6, reads DGGITQSPKYLFRKEGQNVTLSCEQNLNHDAMYWYRQDPGQGLRLIYYSQIVNDFQKGDIAEGYSVSREKKESFPLTVTSAQKNPTAFYLCATHGTERYNSPLHFGNGTRLTVT.

The CDR3 DNA reads as TGCGCCAGCAGCCCGGGGGACAGGGAAGTCTATGGCTACACCTTC. It is translated as CASSPGDREVYGYTF. The chain is built from TRBV5-1 and TRBJ1-2; 9 bases are a match to TRBD1. Germline V lookup: CDR1 SGHRS, CDR2 YFSETQ. CDR3 length equals 15 residues. With 4 bases clipped from V and 4 bases from J, the junction kept 8 bases outside the gene matches.

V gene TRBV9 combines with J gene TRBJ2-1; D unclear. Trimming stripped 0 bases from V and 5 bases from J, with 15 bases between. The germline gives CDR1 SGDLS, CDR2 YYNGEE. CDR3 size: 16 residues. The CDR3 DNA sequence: TGTGCCAGCAGCGTAGGTCTGAGACATCTCAACAATGAGCAGTTCTTC. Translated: CASSVGLRHLNNEQFF.

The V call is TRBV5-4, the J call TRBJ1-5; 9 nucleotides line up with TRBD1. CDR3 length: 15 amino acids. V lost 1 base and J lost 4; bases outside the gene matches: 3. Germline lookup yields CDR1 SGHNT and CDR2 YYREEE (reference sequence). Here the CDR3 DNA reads TGTGCCAGCAGCTTGTGGGGGACAGGGAATCAGCCCCAGCATTTT. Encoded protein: CASSLWGTGNQPQHF.

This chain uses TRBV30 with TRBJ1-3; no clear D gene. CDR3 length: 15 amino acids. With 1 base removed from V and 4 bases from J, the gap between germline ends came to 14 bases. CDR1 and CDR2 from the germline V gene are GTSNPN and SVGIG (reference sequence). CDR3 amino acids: CAWSDDTRLGNTIYF. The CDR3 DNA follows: TGTGCCTGGAGTGACGACACTCGATTAGGAAACACCATATATTTT.

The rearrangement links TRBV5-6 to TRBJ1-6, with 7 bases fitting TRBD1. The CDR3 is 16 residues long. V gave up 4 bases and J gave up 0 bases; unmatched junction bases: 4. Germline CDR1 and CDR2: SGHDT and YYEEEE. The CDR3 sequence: CASSPGTASYNSPLHF. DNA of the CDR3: TGTGCCAGCAGCCCGGGGACAGCCTCCTATAATTCACCCCTCCACTTT. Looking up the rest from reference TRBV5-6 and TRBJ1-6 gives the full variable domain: DAGVTQSPTHLIKTRGQQVTLRCSPKSGHDTVSWYQQALGQGPQFIFQYYEEEERQRGNFPDRFSGHQFPNYSSELNVNALLLGDSALYLCASSPGTASYNSPLHFGNGTRLTVT.

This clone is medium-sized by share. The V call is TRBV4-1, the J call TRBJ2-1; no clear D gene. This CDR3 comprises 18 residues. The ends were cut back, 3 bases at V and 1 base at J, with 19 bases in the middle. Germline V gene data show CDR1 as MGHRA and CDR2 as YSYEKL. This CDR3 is CASSQNSLTILSYNEQFF. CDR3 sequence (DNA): TGCGCCAGCAGCCAGAACTCGCTTACGATCCTTTCCTACAATGAGCAGTTCTTC.

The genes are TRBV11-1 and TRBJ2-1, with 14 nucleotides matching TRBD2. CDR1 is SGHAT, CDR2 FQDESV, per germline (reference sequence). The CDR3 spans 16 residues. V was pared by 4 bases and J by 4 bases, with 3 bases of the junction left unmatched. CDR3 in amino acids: CASSSRLAGGYNEQFF. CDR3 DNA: TGTGCCAGCAGCTCCCGACTAGCGGGAGGGTACAATGAGCAGTTCTTC.

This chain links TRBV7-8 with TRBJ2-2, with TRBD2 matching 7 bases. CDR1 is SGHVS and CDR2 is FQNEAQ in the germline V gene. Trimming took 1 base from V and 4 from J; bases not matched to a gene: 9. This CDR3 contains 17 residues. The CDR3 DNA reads TGTGCCAGCAGCTTAGTTGGGGGAGGGCCTAGCACCGGGGAGCTGTTTTTT. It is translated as CASSLVGGGPSTGELFF.

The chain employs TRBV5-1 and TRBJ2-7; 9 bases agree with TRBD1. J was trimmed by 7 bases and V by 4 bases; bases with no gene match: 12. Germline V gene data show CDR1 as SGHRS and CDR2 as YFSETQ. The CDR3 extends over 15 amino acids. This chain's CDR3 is CASSVSGTGLEEQYF. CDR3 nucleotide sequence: TGCGCCAGCAGCGTATCCGGGACAGGGTTGGAAGAGCAGTACTTC.

CDR3 in DNA: TGTGCCTGGGCCGGGACTAGCGGGTACTACGAGCAGTACTTC. Encoded protein: CAWAGTSGYYEQYF. This rearrangement joins TRBV30 to TRBJ2-7, with TRBD2 identical over 12 bases. J lost 3 bases, V lost 5 bases, and 5 bases had no gene match. Germline V lookup: CDR1 GTSNPN, CDR2 SVGIG (reference sequence). This CDR3 region has 14 residues.

The DNA of the CDR3 is TGTGCCAGCAGCGCCAGGGGGCAGTCCGAAGCTTTCTTT. Translating gives CASSARGQSEAFF. This chain links TRBV9 with TRBJ1-1, with 8 positions matching TRBD1. CDR1 is SGDLS, CDR2 YYNGEE, per germline. The CDR3 covers 13 residues. J gave up 8 bases and V 3 bases, and 6 bases lay outside the gene matches.

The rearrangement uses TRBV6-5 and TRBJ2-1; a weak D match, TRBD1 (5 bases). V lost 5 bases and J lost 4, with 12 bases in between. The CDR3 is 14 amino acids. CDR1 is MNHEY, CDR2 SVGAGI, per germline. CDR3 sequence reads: CASSQLQGYNEQFF. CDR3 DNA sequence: TGTGCCAGCAGTCAACTTCAGGGTTACAATGAGCAGTTCTTC.